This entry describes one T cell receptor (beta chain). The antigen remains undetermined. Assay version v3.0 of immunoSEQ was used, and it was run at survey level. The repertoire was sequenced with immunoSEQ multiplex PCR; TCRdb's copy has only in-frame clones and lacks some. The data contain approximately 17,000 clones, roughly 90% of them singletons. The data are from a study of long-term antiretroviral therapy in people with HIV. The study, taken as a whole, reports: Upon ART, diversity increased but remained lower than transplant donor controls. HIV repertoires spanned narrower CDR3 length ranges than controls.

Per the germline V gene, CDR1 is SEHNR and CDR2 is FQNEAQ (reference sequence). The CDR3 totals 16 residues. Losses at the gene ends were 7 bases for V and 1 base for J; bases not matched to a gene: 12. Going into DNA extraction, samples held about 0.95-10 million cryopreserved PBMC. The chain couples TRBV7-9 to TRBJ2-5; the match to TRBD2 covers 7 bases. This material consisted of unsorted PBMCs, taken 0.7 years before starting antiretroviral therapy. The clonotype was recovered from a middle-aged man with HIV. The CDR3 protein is CASTRDYLTRQETQYF. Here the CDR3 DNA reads TGTGCCAGCACCCGGGACTACCTAACCCGCCAAGAGACCCAGTACTTC.